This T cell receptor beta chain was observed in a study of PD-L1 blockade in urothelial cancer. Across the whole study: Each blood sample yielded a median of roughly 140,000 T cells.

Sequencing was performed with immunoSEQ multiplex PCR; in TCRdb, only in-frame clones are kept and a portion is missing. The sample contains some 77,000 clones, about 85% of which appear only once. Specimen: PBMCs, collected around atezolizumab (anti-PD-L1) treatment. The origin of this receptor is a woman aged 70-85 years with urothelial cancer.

The CDR3 reads CAWSVAGGFPETQYF. CDR3 coding DNA: TGTGCCTGGAGTGTGGCGGGAGGGTTCCCAGAGACCCAGTACTTC. V gene TRBV30 combines with J gene TRBJ2-5; TRBD2 agrees at 9 bases. The CDR3 totals 15 residues. Trimming at V came to 0 bases and at J to 4 bases, leaving 6 bases not matched to a gene. Germline CDR1 GTSNPN, CDR2 SVGIG (reference sequence).